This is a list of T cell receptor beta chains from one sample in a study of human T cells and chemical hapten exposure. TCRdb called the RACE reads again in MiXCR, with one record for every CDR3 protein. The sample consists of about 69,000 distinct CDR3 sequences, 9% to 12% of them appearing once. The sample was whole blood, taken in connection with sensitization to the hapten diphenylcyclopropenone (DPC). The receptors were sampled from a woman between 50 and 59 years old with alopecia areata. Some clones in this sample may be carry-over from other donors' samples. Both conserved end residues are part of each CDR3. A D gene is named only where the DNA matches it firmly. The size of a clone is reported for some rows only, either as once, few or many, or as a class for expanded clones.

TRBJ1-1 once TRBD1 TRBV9 CASSVWDRVTEAFF TGTGCCAGCAGCGTCTGGGACAGGGTCACTGAAGCTTTCTTT
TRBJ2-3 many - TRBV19 CASTRKDTQYF TGTGCCAGTACCAGGAAGGATACGCAGTATTTT
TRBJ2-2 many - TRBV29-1 CSVGRHTGELFF TGCAGCGTTGGTCGGCACACCGGGGAGCTGTTTTTT
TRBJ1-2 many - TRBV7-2 CASSLAQTAYLYGYTF TGTGCCAGCAGCTTAGCGCAGACAGCATATCTATATGGCTACACCTTC
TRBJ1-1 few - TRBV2 CASTQQGNTEAFF TGTGCCAGCACCCAACAGGGGAACACTGAAGCTTTCTTT
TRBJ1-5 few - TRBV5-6 CASSLFQLRDQPQHF TGTGCCAGCAGCTTGTTTCAATTGAGGGATCAGCCCCAGCATTTT
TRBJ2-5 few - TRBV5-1 CASSLVVGYQETQYF TGCGCCAGCAGCTTGGTCGTCGGATACCAAGAGACCCAGTACTTC
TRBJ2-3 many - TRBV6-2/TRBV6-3 CASSYGTSGATDTQYF TGTGCCAGCAGTTACGGAACCTCCGGGGCCACAGATACGCAGTATTTT
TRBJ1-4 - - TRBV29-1 CSVRNEKLFF TGCAGCGTCCGAAATGAAAAACTGTTTTTT
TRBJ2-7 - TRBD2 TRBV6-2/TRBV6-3 CASSYTPLAGPYEQYF TGTGCCAGCAGTTACACGCCCTTAGCGGGACCCTACGAGCAGTACTTC
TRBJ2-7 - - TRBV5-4 CASLADIEGEQYF TGTGCATCTCTCGCGGATATCGAGGGCGAGCAGTACTTC
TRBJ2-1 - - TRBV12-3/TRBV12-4 CASSLGTAYLNEQFF TGTGCCAGCAGTTTAGGGACAGCTTACCTCAATGAGCAGTTCTTC
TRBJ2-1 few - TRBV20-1 CSAKALGGITEQFF TGCAGTGCTAAGGCTCTCGGGGGCATAACTGAGCAGTTCTTC
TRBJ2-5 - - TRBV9 CASSVRGFGETQYF TGTGCCAGCAGCGTACGGGGCTTTGGAGAGACCCAGTACTTC
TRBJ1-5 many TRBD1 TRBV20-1 CSVQLRDRPSHQPQHF TGCAGTGTTCAACTTAGGGACAGACCTTCTCATCAGCCCCAGCATTTT